The 14 T cell receptor beta chains presented below share a single source sample, sequenced in a study of technical replicates of blood from a few donors. Libraries were prepared by immunoSEQ multiplex PCR; TCRdb keeps only in-frame clonotypes and omits some of them. The table lists tens of thousands of clones, more than 85% of them singletons. Specimen: PBMCs. All receptors come from a human donor in good health. Some clones in this sample may be carry-over from other donors' samples.

This clone has only one observation. The genes are TRBV10-3 and TRBJ1-2; TRBD1 is a possible D gene (5 bases). Trimming took off 5 bases at V and 0 bases at J, with 13 bases between the two ends. This CDR3 comprises 15 residues. Germline V lookup: CDR1 ENHRY, CDR2 SYGVKD. Here the CDR3 reads CAISFDSQANYGYTF. CDR3 nucleotides: TGTGCCATCAGTTTTGACAGTCAAGCTAACTATGGCTACACCTTC.

The chain couples TRBV6-5 to TRBJ1-2; D uncertain. Trimming removed 0 bases from V and 4 bases from J, with 12 bases in between. This CDR3 contains 15 residues. Germline V gene lookup returns CDR1 MNHEY and CDR2 SVGAGI. In nucleotides, the CDR3 is TGTGCCAGCAGTTACTCCCCGGCCGCAGGCTATGGCTACACCTTC. This gives the protein CASSYSPAAGYGYTF.

The chain carries TRBV25-1 and TRBJ1-3; TRBD1 might be the D (5 bases). The V end was cut by 4 bases, the J end by 4 bases, with 17 bases between. The CDR3 totals 16 residues. Germline lookup yields CDR1 MGHDK and CDR2 SYGVNS. CDR3 protein: CASSASPGRAGNTIYF. CDR3 nucleotide sequence: TGTGCCAGCAGTGCGAGCCCGGGCAGGGCCGGAAACACCATATATTTT.

A single count supports this clone. The V gene is TRBV6-1, the J gene TRBJ2-7, with a weak D call TRBD1 (6 bases). With 8 bases removed from V and 2 bases from J, the gap between germline ends came to 10 bases. The CDR3 sequence is 12 residues long. Germline CDR1 and CDR2: MNHNS and SASEGT. The CDR3 region is CASEGVPYEQYF. The CDR3 DNA reads TGTGCCAGCGAGGGGGTCCCCTACGAGCAGTACTTC.

The chain carries TRBV2 and TRBJ1-4; 7 positions agree with TRBD1. J was trimmed by 3 bases and V by 8 bases; bases with no gene match: 6. The CDR3 extends over 14 amino acids. CDR1 and CDR2 (germline): SNHLY, FYNNEI. The CDR3 nucleotides read TGTGCCAGCGAAACAGGGGCGGCTAATGAAAAACTGTTTTTT. Its translation is CASETGAANEKLFF.

This chain links TRBV5-1 with TRBJ1-6; D might be TRBD1 (6 bases). From germline, CDR1 is SGHRS and CDR2 YFSETQ. V lost 7 bases to trimming and J lost 10 bases, with 21 bases between them. The CDR3 has 15 residues. This chain's CDR3 is CASYAGDGAWSPLHF. CDR3 nucleotides: TGCGCCAGCTACGCAGGGGATGGGGCATGGTCACCCCTCCACTTT.

This clone has a single count. The chain links TRBV7-7 to TRBJ2-1; 8 nucleotides agree with TRBD2. The germline V gene encodes CDR1 SSHAT and CDR2 FNYEAQ (reference sequence). Losses at the gene ends were 0 bases for V and 8 bases for J; bases not matched to a gene: 6. The CDR3 spans 15 residues. CDR3 in DNA: TGTGCCAGCAGCTTAGCGCACGGACTAGCAGATGAGCAGTTCTTC. It encodes CASSLAHGLADEQFF. The full variable domain, in which reference TRBV7-7 and TRBJ2-1 provide the parts outside the CDR3, is GAGVSQSPRYKVTKRGQDVTLRCDPISSHATLYWYQQALGQGPEFLTYFNYEAQPDKSGLPSDRFSAERPEGSISTLTIQRTEQRDSAMYRCASSLAHGLADEQFFGPGTRLTVL.

The chain couples TRBV9 to TRBJ2-1; tentatively, D is TRBD2 (5 bases). CDR1 is SGDLS and CDR2 is YYNGEE in the germline V gene. The CDR3 contains 16 residues. V lost 4 bases to trimming and J lost 5 bases, with 19 bases between them. CDR3 loop: CASSPHPSGLDNEQFF. CDR3 DNA sequence: TGTGCCAGCAGCCCTCACCCTTCGGGATTAGACAATGAGCAGTTCTTC.

The chain combines TRBV7-9 with TRBJ2-1; TRBD2 agrees at 8 bases. V lost 5 bases, J lost 6 bases, and 3 bases stayed unmatched. Germline CDR1 is SEHNR and CDR2 is FQNEAQ (reference sequence). The CDR3 is 13 residues long. In nucleotides, the CDR3 is TGTGCCAGCAGCGGCGGGACTAGCAATGAGCAGTTCTTC. Residues: CASSGGTSNEQFF.

The J gene is TRBJ2-7, the V gene TRBV4-2; 7 bases match TRBD2. Trimming removed 0 bases from V and 2 bases from J; junction bases left unmatched: 7. The CDR3 covers 16 residues. Germline CDR1 LGHNA, CDR2 YNFKEQ. This CDR3 is CASSQDPTSATYEQYF. CDR3 bases: TGTGCCAGCAGCCAAGATCCAACTAGCGCTACCTACGAGCAGTACTTC.

The chain couples TRBV2 to TRBJ2-2, with 10 bases that match TRBD2. This CDR3 spans 15 amino acids. Germline lookup yields CDR1 SNHLY and CDR2 FYNNEI. The V and J ends lost 7 bases and 5 bases, in that order; junction bases with no gene match: 7. The chain's CDR3 is CASMSSGGRTGELFF. CDR3 DNA sequence: TGTGCCAGCATGAGTAGCGGGGGGAGGACCGGGGAGCTGTTTTTT. Based on the CDR3 plus reference TRBV2 and TRBJ2-2, the full variable domain is EPEVTQTPSHQVTQMGQEVILRCVPISNHLYFYWYRQILGQKVEFLVSFYNNEISEKSEIFDDQFSVERPDGSNFTLKIRSTKLEDSAMYFCASMSSGGRTGELFFGEGSRLTVL.

The chain is built from TRBV6-5 and TRBJ2-5; D is ambiguous. Germline values: CDR1 MNHEY, CDR2 SVGAGI. Trimming took 7 bases from V and 5 from J, leaving 20 bases between them. The CDR3 covers 15 residues. The CDR3 spells CASTSSRAVGETQYF. The CDR3 DNA reads as TGTGCCAGCACCTCGAGCCGCGCCGTCGGGGAGACCCAGTACTTC.

The V gene is TRBV2, the J gene TRBJ1-1, with a possible D match to TRBD1 (5 bases). The V end lost 6 bases, the J end lost 1 base, and 9 bases lay between the germline ends. The CDR3 consists of 13 residues. Germline V CDR1 and CDR2: SNHLY, FYNNEI. The CDR3 coding sequence is TGTGCCAGCAGGGTAAGGGGGAACACTGAAGCTTTCTTT. This gives the protein CASRVRGNTEAFF.

This chain connects TRBV4-2 to TRBJ2-1; 11 bases map to TRBD2. The germline gives CDR1 LGHNA, CDR2 YNFKEQ. V shed 1 base and J 5 bases; nucleotides not matched to a gene: 4. The CDR3 totals 16 residues. CDR3: CASSQVVAGGNNEQFF. CDR3 DNA: TGTGCCAGCAGCCAAGTCGTAGCGGGGGGGAACAATGAGCAGTTCTTC.